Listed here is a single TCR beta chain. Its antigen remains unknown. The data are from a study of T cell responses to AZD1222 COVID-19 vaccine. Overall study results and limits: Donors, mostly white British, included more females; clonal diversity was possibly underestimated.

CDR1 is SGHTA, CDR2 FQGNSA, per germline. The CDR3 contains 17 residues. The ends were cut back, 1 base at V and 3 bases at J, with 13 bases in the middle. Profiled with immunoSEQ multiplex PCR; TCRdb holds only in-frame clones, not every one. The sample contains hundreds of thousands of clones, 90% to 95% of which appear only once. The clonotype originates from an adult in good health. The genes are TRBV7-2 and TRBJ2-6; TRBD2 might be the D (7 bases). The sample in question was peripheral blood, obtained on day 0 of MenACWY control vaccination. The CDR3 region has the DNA TGTGCCAGCAGCTTAGGAGGGGGGGCTGTTGGGGCCAACGTCCTGACTTTC. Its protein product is CASSLGGGAVGANVLTF. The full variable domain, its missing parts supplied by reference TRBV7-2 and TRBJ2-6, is GAGVSQSPSNKVTEKGKDVELRCDPISGHTALYWYRQSLGQGLEFLIYFQGNSAPDKSGLPSDRFSAERTGGSVSTLTIQRTQQEDSAVYLCASSLGGGAVGANVLTFGAGSRLTVL.